The 24 T cell receptor beta chains below come from one sample, sequenced in a study of blood T cell repertoires in COVID-19. Clones were sequenced by immunoSEQ multiplex PCR, and TCRdb holds only the in-frame ones, with some missing. The table records about 220,000 clones, 65% to 85% of them present only once. What was sequenced was peripheral blood. The receptor source for this set is a woman aged 55-69 years with acute or convalescent COVID-19.

Only one count was recorded for this clone. V and J are TRBV9 and TRBJ2-5; D ambiguous. The CDR3 runs to 14 residues. Trimming shortened V by 0 bases and J by 0 bases, and 6 bases separated the two germline ends. Germline CDR1 is SGDLS and CDR2 is YYNGEE. The CDR3 sequence is CASSVDYHQETQYF. CDR3 DNA: TGTGCCAGCAGCGTAGACTATCACCAAGAGACCCAGTACTTC.

This clone was found a few times. V usage is TRBV5-1 and J usage is TRBJ1-2; no firm D call. V was trimmed by 1 base and J by 8 bases, leaving 12 bases between them. The V gene's germline CDR1 is SGHRS and CDR2 YFSETQ. The CDR3 has 13 residues. The CDR3 DNA follows: TGCGCCAGCAGCTTGCTCCTCGGAGGAGGCTACACCTTC. Encoded protein: CASSLLLGGGYTF.

This chain links TRBV10-3 with TRBJ1-4; a possible D gene is TRBD1 (6 bases). This CDR3 contains 13 residues. Germline V gene data show CDR1 as ENHRY and CDR2 as SYGVKD. V dropped 6 bases and J dropped 9 bases, with 14 bases sitting between them. The CDR3 protein is CAIRPGHSQKLFF. The DNA for the CDR3 is TGTGCCATCAGACCGGGACATAGTCAAAAACTGTTTTTT.

The rearrangement links TRBV2 to TRBJ2-6; the match to TRBD2 covers 7 bases. J gave up 0 bases and V 8 bases, and 4 bases lay outside the gene matches. The germline V gene encodes CDR1 SNHLY and CDR2 FYNNEI. The CDR3 has 15 residues. CDR3 sequence: CASLAGDSGANVLTF. The DNA for the CDR3 is TGTGCCAGCCTGGCGGGGGACTCTGGGGCCAACGTCCTGACTTTC.

V usage is TRBV11-2 and J usage is TRBJ2-7; D may be TRBD2 (6 bases). CDR1 and CDR2 (germline): SGHAT, FQNNGV. The CDR3 runs to 13 residues. V was cut by 1 base and J by 3 bases, with 7 bases left in between. Written as DNA, the CDR3 is TGTGCCAGCAGCTTAGGACTAGTCTACGAGCAGTACTTC. Translating gives CASSLGLVYEQYF.

The chain links TRBV9 to TRBJ2-5; 8 bases are a match to TRBD2. Germline V gene data show CDR1 as SGDLS and CDR2 as YYNGEE. This CDR3 has 14 residues. V lost 4 bases to trimming and J lost 3 bases; unmatched junction nucleotides: 5. CDR3 protein: CASSKGLAKETQYF. CDR3 DNA: TGTGCCAGCAGCAAAGGACTAGCCAAAGAGACCCAGTACTTC.

The chain carries TRBV6-5 and TRBJ1-1; 7 positions agree with TRBD1. The length of the CDR3 is 13 residues. CDR1 is MNHEY, CDR2 SVGAGI, per germline. V shed 5 bases and J 4 bases; nucleotides not matched to a gene: 4. DNA of the CDR3: TGTGCCAGCAGTCGACAGGGCGGCACTGAAGCTTTCTTT. Its translation is CASSRQGGTEAFF.

The gene calls are TRBV5-1 and TRBJ2-7, with a possible D match to TRBD2 (5 bases). Germline lookup yields CDR1 SGHRS and CDR2 YFSETQ. Deletions cut 0 bases from V and 5 bases from J, with 9 bases between. The CDR3 extends over 13 amino acids. CDR3 sequence: CASSLVEGHEQYF. The CDR3 region has the DNA TGCGCCAGCAGCTTGGTTGAGGGCCACGAGCAGTACTTC.

The chain recombines TRBV12-5 with TRBJ1-2, with TRBD1 matching over 8 bases. The J segment lost 4 bases and the V segment lost 0 bases, leaving 10 bases of the junction unmatched. Germline CDR1 is LGHNT and CDR2 is FRNRAP. This CDR3 has 17 amino acids. CDR3 sequence reads: CASGLVRTGRGVYGYTF. For the CDR3, the DNA is TGTGCTAGTGGTTTGGTCCGGACAGGGAGAGGGGTCTATGGCTACACCTTC.

V gene TRBV5-4 combines with J gene TRBJ2-1; TRBD2 is a possible D gene (7 bases). Trimming left V 2 bases short and J 8 bases short, with 14 bases between. CDR1 and CDR2 from the germline V gene are SGHNT and YYREEE (reference sequence). The CDR3 loop spans 14 amino acids. The chain's CDR3 is CASSFKGGGDEQFF. DNA for the CDR3: TGTGCCAGCAGCTTCAAGGGGGGGGGTGATGAGCAGTTCTTC.

This clone occurred once. The rearrangement uses TRBV6-5 and TRBJ1-6, with 9 nucleotides matching TRBD1. Germline values: CDR1 MNHEY, CDR2 SVGAGI. The J segment lost 6 bases and the V segment lost 7 bases, leaving 7 bases of the junction unmatched. The CDR3 is made up of 15 amino acids. The CDR3 nucleotides read TGTGCCAGCATGTTTAGACAGGGGGTTAATTCACCCCTCCACTTT. Translation: CASMFRQGVNSPLHF.

This clone appeared a few times. CDR3 residues: CASSVGQGWYGYTF. CDR3 DNA: TGCGCCAGCAGCGTGGGACAGGGGTGGTATGGCTACACCTTC. The V gene is TRBV5-1, the J gene TRBJ1-2; 10 bases align to TRBD1. In germline, CDR1 is SGHRS, CDR2 YFSETQ. This CDR3 region has 14 residues. J gave up 5 bases and V 4 bases, and 5 bases lay outside the gene matches.

The V gene is TRBV7-8, the J gene TRBJ2-2; D not certain. V shed 2 bases and J shed 4 bases, with 14 bases lying between them. This CDR3 is built from 16 residues. Germline assignment: CDR1 SGHVS and CDR2 FQNEAQ. Here the CDR3 reads CASSLRSLSSTGELFF. The CDR3 nucleotides are TGTGCCAGCAGCTTACGGAGCTTATCAAGCACCGGGGAGCTGTTTTTT. The full variable domain, completed using reference TRBV7-8 and TRBJ2-2, is GAGVSQSPRYKVAKRGQDVALRCDPISGHVSLFWYQQALGQGPEFLTYFQNEAQLDKSGLPSDRFFAERPEGSVSTLKIQRTQQEDSAVYLCASSLRSLSSTGELFFGEGSRLTVL.

This sequence joins TRBV7-6 and TRBJ1-1; TRBD1 might be the D (6 bases). Germline V gene lookup returns CDR1 SGHVS and CDR2 FNYEAQ. Trimming removed 3 bases at V and 0 bases at J, with 11 bases between. The CDR3 is 15 amino acids. The CDR3 reads CASSLMDSLNTEAFF. The CDR3 DNA is TGTGCCAGCAGCTTGATGGACAGTCTGAACACTGAAGCTTTCTTT.

This chain links TRBV5-1 with TRBJ2-7; 9 nucleotides align to TRBD2. This CDR3 comprises 15 residues. V lost 4 bases and J lost 4; bases outside the gene matches: 9. Germline loops: CDR1 SGHRS, CDR2 YFSETQ. The CDR3 coding sequence is TGCGCCAGCAGCCCTGTCCGCGGGGGGGCTTACGAGCAGTACTTC. Translation: CASSPVRGGAYEQYF.

The V and J genes are TRBV10-3 and TRBJ2-1; possibly TRBD2 for D (6 bases). V was clipped by 2 bases and J by 8 bases, with 16 bases between them. The CDR3 runs to 15 residues. Germline CDR1 and CDR2: ENHRY and SYGVKD. DNA of the CDR3: TGTGCCATCAGTGAGCCCCAGACTAGTTACGATGAGCAGTTCTTC. It yields the protein CAISEPQTSYDEQFF.

The rearrangement links TRBV5-5 to TRBJ1-2; D is unclear. The CDR3 contains 15 residues. Deletions cut 4 bases from V and 8 bases from J, with 21 bases between. CDR1 is SGHKS, CDR2 YYEKEE, per germline (reference sequence). The CDR3 loop reads CASSPTSLLSWGYTF. CDR3 nucleotides: TGTGCCAGCAGCCCAACTTCATTACTATCCTGGGGCTACACCTTC.

The chain joins TRBV7-2 to TRBJ2-5; 12 nucleotides line up with TRBD2. CDR1 and CDR2 (germline): SGHTA, FQGNSA. The CDR3 contains 17 residues. V trimming: 5 bases; J trimming: 0 bases; junction bases outside the gene matches: 7. Here the CDR3 DNA reads TGTGCCAGCAGCAAGCTCCTAGCGGGGGGGTACCAAGAGACCCAGTACTTC. Translated, it gives CASSKLLAGGYQETQYF.

The chain has TRBV27 and TRBJ1-6; D may be TRBD1 (6 bases). There are 18 residues in the CDR3. The germline V gene has CDR1 MNHEY and CDR2 SMNVEV (reference sequence). V was clipped by 4 bases and J by 7 bases, with 23 bases between them. In DNA, the CDR3 is TGTGCCAGCAGTTATTCTATTTTTCAGGGGATGGGGAATTCACCCCTCCACTTT. This translates into CASSYSIFQGMGNSPLHF.

V usage is TRBV6-4 and J usage is TRBJ2-7; 7 nucleotides agree with TRBD2. After removal of 10 bases from V and 3 bases from J, the junction contained 9 bases not matched to a gene. Germline V gene data show CDR1 as MRHNA and CDR2 as SNTAGT. This CDR3 contains 13 residues. CDR3 sequence (DNA): TGTGCCACCCTGGGGGGGAAGAGCTACGAGCAGTACTTC. This encodes CATLGGKSYEQYF.

The rearrangement uses TRBV5-5 and TRBJ2-1, with a tentative D call TRBD2 (5 bases). CDR3 length: 15 amino acids. Per germline, CDR1 SGHKS and CDR2 YYEKEE (reference sequence). V dropped 0 bases and J dropped 9 bases, with 16 bases sitting between them. The CDR3 region has the DNA TGTGCCAGCAGCTTGGGTAGCGTAGTCTGGGTTGAGCAGTTCTTC. Protein product: CASSLGSVVWVEQFF.

The rearrangement joins TRBV27 to TRBJ2-5; 8 bases fit TRBD1. CDR3 length: 15 amino acids. The J segment lost 4 bases and the V segment lost 1 base, leaving 5 bases of the junction unmatched. CDR1 and CDR2 (germline): MNHEY, SMNVEV (reference sequence). CDR3 bases: TGTGCCAGCAGTTTATTGGGGACAGGAGGAGAGACCCAGTACTTC. The encoded protein is CASSLLGTGGETQYF.

This chain uses TRBV5-1 with TRBJ2-5; D gene unclear. Trimming shortened V by 2 bases and J by 2 bases, and 10 bases separated the two germline ends. The CDR3 contains 14 residues. From germline, CDR1 is SGHRS and CDR2 YFSETQ. CDR3 region: CASSFGQRQETQYF. CDR3 nucleotides: TGCGCCAGCAGCTTCGGCCAGCGACAAGAGACCCAGTACTTC.

The rearrangement uses TRBV29-1 and TRBJ1-3; the D gene is possibly TRBD1 (6 bases). The CDR3 spans 14 residues. Germline V gene sequence: CDR1 SQVTM, CDR2 ANQGSEA. Trimming shortened V by 7 bases and J by 4 bases, and 17 bases separated the two germline ends. The DNA of the CDR3 is TGCAGCGCCGGCTGGGGACACGAGGGAAACACCATATATTTT. Translating gives CSAGWGHEGNTIYF.